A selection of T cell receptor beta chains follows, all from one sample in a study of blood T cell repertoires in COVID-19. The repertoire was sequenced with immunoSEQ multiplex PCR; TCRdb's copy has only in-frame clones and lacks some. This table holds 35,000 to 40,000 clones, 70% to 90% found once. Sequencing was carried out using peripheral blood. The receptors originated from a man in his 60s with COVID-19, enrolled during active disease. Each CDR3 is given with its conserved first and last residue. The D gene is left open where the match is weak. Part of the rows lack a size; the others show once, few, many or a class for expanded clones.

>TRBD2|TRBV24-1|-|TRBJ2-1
CATSDPGLAARHEQFF
TGTGCCACCAGTGACCCGGGACTAGCGGCTAGGCATGAGCAGTTCTTC
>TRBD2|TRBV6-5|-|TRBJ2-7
CASSLLAGVYEQYF
TGTGCCAGCAGTCTACTAGCGGGAGTCTACGAGCAGTACTTC
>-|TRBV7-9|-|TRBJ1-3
CASSAGYGNTIYF
TGTGCCAGCAGCGCAGGGTATGGAAACACCATATATTTT
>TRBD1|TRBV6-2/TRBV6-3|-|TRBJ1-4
CASSSWTGKSEKLFF
TGTGCCAGCAGTTCCTGGACAGGGAAGAGTGAAAAACTGTTTTTT
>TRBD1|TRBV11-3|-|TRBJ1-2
CASKRTGDGYTF
TGTGCCAGCAAAAGGACAGGGGATGGCTACACCTTC
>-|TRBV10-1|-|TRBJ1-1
CASSRGESEAFF
TGCGCCAGCAGTCGGGGGGAATCTGAAGCTTTCTTT
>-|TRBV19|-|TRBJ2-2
CASSEGANTGELFF
TGTGCCAGTAGTGAGGGGGCGAACACCGGGGAGCTGTTTTTT
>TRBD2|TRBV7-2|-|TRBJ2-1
CASSLLAGSSSYNEQFF
TGTGCCAGCAGCTTACTAGCGGGGTCCAGCTCCTACAATGAGCAGTTCTTC
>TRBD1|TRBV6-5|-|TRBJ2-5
CASSYQDRDKETQYF
TGTGCCAGCAGTTACCAGGACAGGGATAAAGAGACCCAGTACTTC
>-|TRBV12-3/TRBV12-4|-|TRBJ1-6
CASSLPNSPLHF
TGTGCCAGCAGCCTCCCCAATTCACCCCTCCACTTT
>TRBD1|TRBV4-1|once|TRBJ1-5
CASSTGQGPSPQHF
TGCGCCAGCAGCACAGGACAGGGTCCGTCGCCCCAGCATTTT
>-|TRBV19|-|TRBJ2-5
CASSPSSAQETQYF
TGTGCCAGTTCTCCCTCTAGCGCCCAAGAGACCCAGTACTTC
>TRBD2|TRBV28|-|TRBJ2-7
CASSLSGGLLYEQYF
TGTGCCAGCAGTTTATCGGGAGGACTGTTATACGAGCAGTACTTC
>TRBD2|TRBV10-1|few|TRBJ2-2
CASSPSSGGNTGELFF
TGCGCCAGCAGTCCCTCCAGCGGGGGGAACACCGGGGAGCTGTTTTTT
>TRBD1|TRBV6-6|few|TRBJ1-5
CASRGGTGGRDQPQHF
TGTGCCAGCAGGGGCGGGACAGGGGGAAGGGATCAGCCCCAGCATTTT
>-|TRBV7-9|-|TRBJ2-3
CASLDQVDTQYF
TGTGCCAGCCTCGACCAGGTAGATACGCAGTATTTT
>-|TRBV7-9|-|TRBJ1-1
CASSPLGREAFF
TGTGCCAGCAGCCCCCTCGGGAGAGAAGCTTTCTTT
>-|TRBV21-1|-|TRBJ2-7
CASGTGAPPYEQYF
TGTGCCAGCGGGACAGGGGCTCCCCCCTACGAGCAGTACTTC
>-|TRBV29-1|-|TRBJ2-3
CSVDGGLGADTQYF
TGCAGCGTTGATGGAGGGTTGGGGGCAGATACGCAGTATTTT
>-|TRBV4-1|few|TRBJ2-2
CASSQGPSGSGWAGELFF
TGCGCCAGCAGCCAGGGGCCATCTGGATCAGGGTGGGCCGGGGAGCTGTTTTTT
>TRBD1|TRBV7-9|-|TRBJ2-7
CASSSQPGQGVVGQYF
TGTGCCAGCAGCTCCCAACCGGGACAGGGGGTCGTCGGGCAGTACTTC
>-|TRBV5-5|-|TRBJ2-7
CASSSEWTAYEQYF
TGTGCCAGCAGCTCCGAATGGACAGCCTACGAGCAGTACTTC
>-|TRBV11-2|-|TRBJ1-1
CASSLQRRGTEAFF
TGTGCCAGCAGCTTACAACGCCGAGGCACTGAAGCTTTCTTT
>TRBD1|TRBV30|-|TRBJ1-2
CAWSGGSGGEDGYTF
TGTGCCTGGAGCGGGGGGTCAGGGGGCGAAGATGGCTACACCTTC
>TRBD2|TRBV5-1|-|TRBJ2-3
CASSASGTSGRFGTDTQYF
TGCGCCAGCAGCGCAAGCGGGACTAGCGGGAGGTTTGGCACAGATACGCAGTATTTT
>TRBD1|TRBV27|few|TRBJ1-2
CASTPGTGDVPFYGYTF
TGTGCCAGCACCCCTGGGACAGGCGACGTTCCTTTTTATGGCTACACCTTC